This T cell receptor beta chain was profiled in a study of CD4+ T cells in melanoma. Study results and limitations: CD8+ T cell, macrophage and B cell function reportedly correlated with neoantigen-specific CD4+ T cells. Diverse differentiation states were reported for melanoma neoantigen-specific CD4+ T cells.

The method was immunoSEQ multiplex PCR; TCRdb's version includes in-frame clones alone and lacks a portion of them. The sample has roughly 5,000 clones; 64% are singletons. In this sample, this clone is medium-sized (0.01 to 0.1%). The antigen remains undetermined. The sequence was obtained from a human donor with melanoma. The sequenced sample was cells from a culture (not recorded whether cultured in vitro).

In DNA, the CDR3 is TGTGCCAGCAGTTATGACAGGGGAGGCACAGATACGCAGTATTTT. Translated: CASSYDRGGTDTQYF. V is TRBV7-3 and J is TRBJ2-3; 8 positions agree with TRBD1. Germline-derived CDR1 and CDR2 are SGHTA and FQGTGA. The CDR3 is made up of 15 amino acids. The junction had 6 bases not matched to a gene; V was cut back by 6 bases and J by 1 base.